This section outlines one T cell receptor (beta chain) sequence together with its context. The antigen is undetermined. This sample is part of a study of identifying expanded T cells in peripheral blood. Method: immunoSEQ multiplex PCR; TCRdb's copy keeps in-frame clones and lacks some. This table holds more than 55,000 clones, around 87% found once. Trimming removed 3 bases at V and 6 bases at J, with 12 bases between. Germline loops: CDR1 LNHDA, CDR2 SQIVND (reference sequence). This CDR3 is built from 14 residues. Points from the study as a whole: Technical replicates showed approximately 1.2 changed clones; roughly two weeks about 16.4; four weeks 19.

The sequence was collected from a person between 18 and 70 years old in good health. The source material was blood. The V gene is TRBV19, the J gene TRBJ2-1, with D perhaps being TRBD1 or TRBD2 (5 bases each). In DNA form, the CDR3 reads TGTGCCAGTAGTATCGGGACGGGGACCAATGAGCAGTTCTTC. This encodes CASSIGTGTNEQFF.